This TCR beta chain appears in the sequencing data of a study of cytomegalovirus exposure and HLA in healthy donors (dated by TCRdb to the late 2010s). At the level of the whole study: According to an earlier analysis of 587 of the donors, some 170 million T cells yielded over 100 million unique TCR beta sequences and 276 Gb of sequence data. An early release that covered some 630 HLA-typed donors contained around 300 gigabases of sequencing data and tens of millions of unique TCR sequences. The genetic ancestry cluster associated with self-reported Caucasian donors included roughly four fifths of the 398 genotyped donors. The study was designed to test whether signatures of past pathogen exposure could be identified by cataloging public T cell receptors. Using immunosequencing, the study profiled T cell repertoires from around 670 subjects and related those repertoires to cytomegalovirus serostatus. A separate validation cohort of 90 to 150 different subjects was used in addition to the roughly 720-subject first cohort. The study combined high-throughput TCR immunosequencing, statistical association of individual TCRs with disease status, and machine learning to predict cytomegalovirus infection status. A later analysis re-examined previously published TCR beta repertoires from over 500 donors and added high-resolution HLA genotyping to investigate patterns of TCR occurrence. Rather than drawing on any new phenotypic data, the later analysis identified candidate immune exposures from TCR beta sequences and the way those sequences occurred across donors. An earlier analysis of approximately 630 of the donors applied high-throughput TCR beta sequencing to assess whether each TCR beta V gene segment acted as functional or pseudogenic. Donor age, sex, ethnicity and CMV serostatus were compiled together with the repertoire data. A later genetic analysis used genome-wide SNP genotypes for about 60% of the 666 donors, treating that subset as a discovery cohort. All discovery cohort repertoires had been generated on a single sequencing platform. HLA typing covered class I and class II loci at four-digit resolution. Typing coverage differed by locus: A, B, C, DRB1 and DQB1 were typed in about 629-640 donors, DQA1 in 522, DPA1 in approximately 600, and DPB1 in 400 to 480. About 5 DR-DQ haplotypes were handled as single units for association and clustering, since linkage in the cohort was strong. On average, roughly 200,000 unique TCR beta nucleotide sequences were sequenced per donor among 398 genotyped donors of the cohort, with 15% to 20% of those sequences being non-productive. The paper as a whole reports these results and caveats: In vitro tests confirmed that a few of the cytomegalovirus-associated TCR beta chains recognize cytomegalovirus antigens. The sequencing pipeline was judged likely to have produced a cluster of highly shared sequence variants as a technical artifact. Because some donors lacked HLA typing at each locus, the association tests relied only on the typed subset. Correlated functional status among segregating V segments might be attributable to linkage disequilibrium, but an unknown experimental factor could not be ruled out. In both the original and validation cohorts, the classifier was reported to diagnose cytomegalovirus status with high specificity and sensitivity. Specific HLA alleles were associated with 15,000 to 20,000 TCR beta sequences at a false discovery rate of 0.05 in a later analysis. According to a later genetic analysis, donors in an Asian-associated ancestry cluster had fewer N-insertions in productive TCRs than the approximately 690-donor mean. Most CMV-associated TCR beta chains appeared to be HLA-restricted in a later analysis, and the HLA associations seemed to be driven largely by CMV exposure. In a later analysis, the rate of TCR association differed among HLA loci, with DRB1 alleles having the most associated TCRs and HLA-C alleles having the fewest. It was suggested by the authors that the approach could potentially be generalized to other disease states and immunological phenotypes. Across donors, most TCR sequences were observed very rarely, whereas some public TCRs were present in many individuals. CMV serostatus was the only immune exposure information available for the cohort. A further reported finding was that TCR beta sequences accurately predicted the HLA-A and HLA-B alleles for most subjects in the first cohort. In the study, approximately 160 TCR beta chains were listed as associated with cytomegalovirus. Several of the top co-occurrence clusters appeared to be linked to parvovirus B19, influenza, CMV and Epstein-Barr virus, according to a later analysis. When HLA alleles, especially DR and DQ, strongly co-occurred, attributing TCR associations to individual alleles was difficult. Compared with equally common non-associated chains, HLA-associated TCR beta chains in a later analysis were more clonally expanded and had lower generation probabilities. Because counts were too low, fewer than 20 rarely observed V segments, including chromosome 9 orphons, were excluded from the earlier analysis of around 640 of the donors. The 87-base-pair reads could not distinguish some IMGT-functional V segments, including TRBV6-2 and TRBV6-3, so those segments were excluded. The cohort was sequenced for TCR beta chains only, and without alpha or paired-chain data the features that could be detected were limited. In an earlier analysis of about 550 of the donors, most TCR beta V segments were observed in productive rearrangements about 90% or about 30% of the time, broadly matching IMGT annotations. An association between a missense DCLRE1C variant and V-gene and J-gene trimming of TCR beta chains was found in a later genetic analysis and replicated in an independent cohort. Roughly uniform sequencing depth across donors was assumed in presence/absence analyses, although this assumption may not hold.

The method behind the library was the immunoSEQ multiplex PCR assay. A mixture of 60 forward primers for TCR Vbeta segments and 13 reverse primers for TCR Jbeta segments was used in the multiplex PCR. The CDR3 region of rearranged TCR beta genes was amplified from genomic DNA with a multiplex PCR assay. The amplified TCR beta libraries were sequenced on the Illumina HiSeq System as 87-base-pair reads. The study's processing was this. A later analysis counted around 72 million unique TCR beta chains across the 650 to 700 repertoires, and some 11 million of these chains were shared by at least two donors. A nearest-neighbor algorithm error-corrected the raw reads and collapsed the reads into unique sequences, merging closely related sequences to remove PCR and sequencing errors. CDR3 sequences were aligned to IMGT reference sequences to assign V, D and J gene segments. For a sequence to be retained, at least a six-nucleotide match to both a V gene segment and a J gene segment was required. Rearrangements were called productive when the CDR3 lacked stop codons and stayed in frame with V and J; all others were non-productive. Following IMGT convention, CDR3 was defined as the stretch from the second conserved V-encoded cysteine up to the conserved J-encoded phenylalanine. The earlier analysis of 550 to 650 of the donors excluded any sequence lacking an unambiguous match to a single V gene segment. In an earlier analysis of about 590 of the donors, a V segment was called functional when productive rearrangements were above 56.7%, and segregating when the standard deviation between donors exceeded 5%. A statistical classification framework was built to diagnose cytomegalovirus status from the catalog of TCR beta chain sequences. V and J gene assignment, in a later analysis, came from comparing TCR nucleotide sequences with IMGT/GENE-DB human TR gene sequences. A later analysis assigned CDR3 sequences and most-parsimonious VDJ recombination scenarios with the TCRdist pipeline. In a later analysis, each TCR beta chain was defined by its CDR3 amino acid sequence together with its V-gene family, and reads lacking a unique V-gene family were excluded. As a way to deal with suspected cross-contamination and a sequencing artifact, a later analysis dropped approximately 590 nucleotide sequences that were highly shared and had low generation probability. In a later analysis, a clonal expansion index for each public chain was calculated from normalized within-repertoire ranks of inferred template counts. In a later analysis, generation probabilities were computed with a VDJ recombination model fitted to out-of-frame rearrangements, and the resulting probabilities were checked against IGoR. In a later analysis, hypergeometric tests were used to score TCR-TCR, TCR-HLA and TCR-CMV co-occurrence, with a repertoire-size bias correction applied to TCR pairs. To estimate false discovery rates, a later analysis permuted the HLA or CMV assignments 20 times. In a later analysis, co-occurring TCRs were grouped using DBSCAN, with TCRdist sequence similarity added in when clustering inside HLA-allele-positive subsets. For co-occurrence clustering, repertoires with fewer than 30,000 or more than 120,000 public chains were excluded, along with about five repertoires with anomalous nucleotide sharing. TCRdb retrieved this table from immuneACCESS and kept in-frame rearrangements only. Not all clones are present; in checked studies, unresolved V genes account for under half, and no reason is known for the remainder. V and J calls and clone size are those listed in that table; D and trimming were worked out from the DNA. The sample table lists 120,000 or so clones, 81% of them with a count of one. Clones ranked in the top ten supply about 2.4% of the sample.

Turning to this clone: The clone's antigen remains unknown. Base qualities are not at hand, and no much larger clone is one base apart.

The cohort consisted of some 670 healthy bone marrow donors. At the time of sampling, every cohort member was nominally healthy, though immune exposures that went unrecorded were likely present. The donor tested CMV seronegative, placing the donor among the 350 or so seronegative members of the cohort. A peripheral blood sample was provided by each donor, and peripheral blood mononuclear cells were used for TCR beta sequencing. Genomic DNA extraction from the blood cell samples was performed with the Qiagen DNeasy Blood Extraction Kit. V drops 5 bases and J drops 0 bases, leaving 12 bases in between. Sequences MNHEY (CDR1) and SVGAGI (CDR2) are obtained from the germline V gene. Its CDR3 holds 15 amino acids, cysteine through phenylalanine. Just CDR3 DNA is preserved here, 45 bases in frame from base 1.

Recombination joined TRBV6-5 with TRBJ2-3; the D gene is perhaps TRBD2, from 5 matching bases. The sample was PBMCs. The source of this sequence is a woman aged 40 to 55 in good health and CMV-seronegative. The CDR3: CASSPDLASTDTQYF. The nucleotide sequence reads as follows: TGTGCCAGCAGTCCCGACCTAGCAAGCACAGATACGCAGTATTTT.